This T cell receptor beta chain was sequenced in a study of cytomegalovirus exposure and HLA in healthy donors. Germline lookup yields CDR1 DFQATT and CDR2 SNEGSKA (reference sequence). This CDR3 comprises 11 residues. Assay used: immunoSEQ multiplex PCR; TCRdb lists only in-frame clones, some missing. The profile shows roughly 68,000 clones, around 95% of them singletons. The chain carries TRBV20-1 and TRBJ2-7; unclear D gene. The clonotype originates from a man between 18 and 35 years old in good health and CMV-seronegative. Material: PBMCs. CDR3 in DNA: TGCAGCGGTATTATTTCCTACGAGCAGTACTTC. Translated, it gives CSGIISYEQYF.